This T cell receptor beta chain emerged from a study of Ad26.COV2.S vaccination and SARS-CoV-2 variants. Overall study: Once or twice, 56 days apart, Ad26.COV2.S was delivered intramuscularly. Regarding the study as a whole: Total T cell responses, in the TCR breadth and depth analyses, may have been underestimated.

Indicated treatment: approximately 18 received Ad26.COV2.S at low or high dose, single or two shots; about 5 received placebo; per-sample allocation not given. Day 63 after the first injection of vaccine or placebo was the sampling time. In the vaccine, an Ad26 vector expressed the SARS-CoV-2 spike of the Wuhan strain. V was shortened by 9 bases and J by 1 base, with 7 bases between the two germline ends. The CDR3 has 13 residues. Germline V gene lookup returns CDR1 MDHEN and CDR2 SYDVKM. Of note for this clone: The antigen remains undetermined. Other nucleotide sequences in the sample specify the same CDR3.

Clones were sequenced by immunoSEQ multiplex PCR, and TCRdb holds only the in-frame ones, with some missing. The sample has 350,000 to 500,000 clones, 90% seen once; the top ten hold around 4.2%. The specimen was peripheral blood, collected in a trial of Ad26.COV2.S vaccine versus placebo. This clonotype originated in a person between 18 and 60 years old who received the Ad26.COV2.S COVID-19 vaccine or a placebo. The chain employs TRBV28 and TRBJ2-6; D not resolved. Here the CDR3 reads CASSPSGANVLTF. CDR3 DNA: TGTGCCAGTTCTCCTTCTGGGGCCAACGTCCTGACTTTC.